A single sample is the source of the 29 T cell receptor beta chains below, sequenced in a study of post-analysis software for immune sequencing data. Study outcomes and limitations: In patients, 4 to 6 TRBV segments were more frequent than in controls, with TRBV5-6, TRBV5-1 and TRBV20-1 among them.

These receptors have no identified antigens. Prepared libraries of TCR beta cDNA carried unique molecular identifiers. TCRdb recomputed calls from the PCR reads with MiXCR, one row per CDR3 protein. The sample carries about 770,000 distinct CDR3 sequences, roughly 50% recorded once. The source material was blood. These receptor sequences come from a girl aged 5-17 years with multiple sclerosis.

The CDR3 DNA reads TGCAGCGTTGAAGACACAGTGCAAGGTGGCTACACCTTC. It translates to CSVEDTVQGGYTF. This chain uses TRBV29-1 with TRBJ1-2; D call uncertain. CDR1 is SQVTM, CDR2 ANQGSEA, per germline. V was trimmed by 0 bases and J by 7 bases, leaving 12 bases between them. This CDR3 contains 13 residues.

This clonotype showed up just a few times. This chain links TRBV19 with TRBJ2-7; D gene uncertain. The CDR3 has 14 residues. The ends were cut back, 4 bases at V and 2 bases at J, with 12 bases in the middle. Germline CDR1 and CDR2: LNHDA and SQIVND (reference sequence). Here the CDR3 DNA reads TGTGCCAGTAGTAACCCGGGTCTCACCTACGAGCAGTACTTC. It translates to CASSNPGLTYEQYF.

The chain has TRBV20-1 and TRBJ2-4; the match to TRBD2 covers 11 bases. The last part of the DNA fits TRBJ2-7 better; the J call may be wrong. Germline CDR1 and CDR2: DFQATT and SNEGSKA (reference sequence). CDR3 size: 15 residues. CDR3 coding DNA: TGCAGTGCTAGAGACACCGGGACTAGCGGCTACGAGCAGTACTTC. Its protein is CSARDTGTSGYEQYF.

The chain carries TRBV5-4 and TRBJ2-1, with 15 bases identical to TRBD2. The CDR3 sequence is 16 residues long. The ends lost 4 bases at V and 8 bases at J; junction bases unmatched: 7. CDR1 is SGHNT, CDR2 YYREEE, per germline (reference sequence). The CDR3 sequence is CASSQTGLAGGYEQFF. The CDR3 region has the DNA TGTGCCAGCAGCCAAACCGGACTAGCGGGAGGGTATGAGCAGTTCTTC.

This clonotype was recorded only once. This chain uses TRBV14 with TRBJ2-5, with D perhaps matching TRBD1 (6 bases). The DNA end is more similar to TRBJ2-7, so the J call may be wrong. The CDR3 consists of 16 residues. Looked up from germline, CDR1 is SGHDN and CDR2 is FVKESK. The CDR3 nucleotides read TGTGCCAGCAGCCAAGATGGGGGCAGGGTCGTACGCGAGCAGTACTTC. Residues: CASSQDGGRVVREQYF.

The rearrangement joins TRBV9 to TRBJ2-7; D is uncertain. The CDR3 is 15 amino acids. Trimming removed 0 bases from V and 0 bases from J, with 10 bases in between. Germline V gene data show CDR1 as SGDLS and CDR2 as YYNGEE. Here the CDR3 reads CASSVAWQDSYEQYF. CDR3 DNA: TGTGCCAGCAGCGTAGCTTGGCAGGACTCCTACGAGCAGTACTTC.

The chain couples TRBV3-1 to TRBJ1-5, with 7 positions matching TRBD1. This CDR3 is 16 amino acids long. Trimming removed 1 base from V and 3 bases from J; junction bases left unmatched: 6. In germline, CDR1 is LGHDT, CDR2 YNNKEL (reference sequence). CDR3 nucleotides: TGTGCCAGCAGCCAAGGCCCCGACAGGGTCAATCAGCCCCAGCATTTT. It encodes CASSQGPDRVNQPQHF.

The J gene is TRBJ2-3, the V gene TRBV5-8; the match to TRBD1 covers 8 bases. The V gene's germline CDR1 is SGHTS and CDR2 YDEGEE. The CDR3 length is 16 residues. After removal of 2 bases from V and 6 bases from J, the junction contained 11 bases not matched to a gene. CDR3 loop: CASSFLKDRASDTQYF. CDR3 DNA: TGTGCCAGCAGCTTCTTAAAGGACAGGGCTTCCGATACGCAGTATTTT.

The CDR3 coding sequence is TGTGCCACCAGCAGAGGGGGGCCAATGGAGACCCAGTACTTC. It yields the protein CATSRGGPMETQYF. The rearrangement joins TRBV15 to TRBJ2-5, with D possibly being TRBD1 (6 bases). Germline-derived CDR1 and CDR2 are LNHNV and YYDKDF (reference sequence). The V gene lost 1 base and the J gene lost 5 bases, with 11 bases spanning the gap. The CDR3 has 14 residues.

The chain recombines TRBV7-2 with TRBJ2-3, with TRBD1 matching over 7 bases. With V trimmed by 4 bases and J by 1 base, 8 bases remained unmatched. Germline V gene sequence: CDR1 SGHTA, CDR2 FQGNSA. CDR3 length: 16 amino acids. The CDR3 DNA reads as TGTGCCAGCAGCTCTGGACAGGCCCGGGGCACAGATACGCAGTATTTT. This encodes CASSSGQARGTDTQYF.

V and J are TRBV5-1 and TRBJ2-1; 11 nucleotides agree with TRBD2. Germline CDR1 is SGHRS and CDR2 is YFSETQ. This CDR3 is 17 amino acids long. Trimming removed 3 bases from V and 3 bases from J; junction bases left unmatched: 8. The CDR3 DNA reads TGCGCCAGCAGCTCGGAAAAACTAGCGGGAGACTACAATGAGCAGTTCTTC. Its translation is CASSSEKLAGDYNEQFF. The complete variable domain, with remaining parts taken from reference TRBV5-1 and TRBJ2-1, reads KAGVTQTPRYLIKTRGQQVTLSCSPISGHRSVSWYQQTPGQGLQFLFEYFSETQRNKGNFPGRFSGRQFSNSRSEMNVSTLELGDSALYLCASSSEKLAGDYNEQFFGPGTRLTVL.

The gene calls are TRBV10-3 and TRBJ2-5, with D perhaps matching TRBD2 (6 bases). Looked up from germline, CDR1 is ENHRY and CDR2 is SYGVKD. CDR3 length: 14 residues. Trimming stripped 3 bases from V and 5 bases from J, with 13 bases between. The CDR3 sequence is CAISEDGGVETQYF. The CDR3 nucleotides read TGTGCCATCAGTGAAGATGGAGGGGTTGAGACCCAGTACTTC.

This clonotype was detected only a few times. The rearrangement joins TRBV28 to TRBJ2-5; 8 positions agree with TRBD1. The J segment lost 2 bases and the V segment lost 6 bases, leaving 11 bases of the junction unmatched. The CDR3 is 16 residues long. CDR1 is MDHEN, CDR2 SYDVKM, per germline. CDR3 sequence reads: CASSPRLRGRQETQYF. The CDR3, as DNA: TGTGCCAGCAGCCCCCGTCTCAGGGGGCGACAAGAGACCCAGTACTTC. The whole variable domain, filled in from reference TRBV28 and TRBJ2-5, reads DVKVTQSSRYLVKRTGEKVFLECVQDMDHENMFWYRQDPGLGLRLIYFSYDVKMKEKGDIPEGYSVSREKKERFSLILESASTNQTSMYLCASSPRLRGRQETQYFGPGTRLLVL.

This clonotype was counted between two and nine times. The chain carries TRBV7-2 and TRBJ1-6, with D hard to call. V lost 1 base and J 9 bases, leaving 7 bases between the germline ends. The CDR3 loop spans 13 amino acids. Germline V gene data show CDR1 as SGHTA and CDR2 as FQGNSA. CDR3 loop: CASSLEGSSPLHF. CDR3 DNA: TGTGCCAGCAGCTTAGAGGGTTCTTCACCCCTCCACTTT.

The CDR3 coding sequence is TGTGCCAGCAGTAATATTATCCGGTCGGACTACCGAAACAATGAGCAGTTCTTC. This translates into CASSNIIRSDYRNNEQFF. The genes are TRBV6-2 or TRBV6-3 and TRBJ2-1; D perhaps matches TRBD2 (6 bases). Trimming cost V 5 bases and J 5 bases, with 25 bases left between them. The CDR3 runs to 18 residues. In germline, CDR1 is MNHEY, CDR2 SVGEGT.

This clonotype was seen at least ten times. The chain joins TRBV4-1 to TRBJ2-1, with TRBD2 matching 7 bases. This CDR3 region has 12 residues. Germline V lookup: CDR1 MGHRA, CDR2 YSYEKL. J lost 7 bases, V lost 3 bases, and 0 bases had no gene match. The CDR3 sequence: CASSQGGNEQFF. CDR3 nucleotides: TGCGCCAGCAGCCAGGGGGGGAATGAGCAGTTCTTC.

Details on this clonotype: One junction end does not reproduce the germline sequence, and a read error may be involved. V is TRBV6-6 and J is TRBJ2-1; 11 bases align to TRBD2. Germline CDR1 MNHNY, CDR2 SVGAGI (reference sequence). The CDR3 covers 16 residues. The CDR3 bases are TGTGCCGGCAGTGGCGGACTAGCGGGTCCCTACAATGAGCAGTTCTTC. Protein: CAGSGGLAGPYNEQFF.

CDR3 bases: TGTGCCAGCAGCGTAGGATCGGCAAAACTGTTTTTT. Translating gives CASSVGSAKLFF. The chain links TRBV7-2 to TRBJ1-4; D is uncertain. Germline CDR1 SGHTA, CDR2 FQGNSA. V lost 5 bases and J lost 10, with 11 bases in between. CDR3 length: 12 residues.

The chain combines TRBV6-6 with TRBJ2-5, with 10 bases lining up with TRBD2. The V gene's germline CDR1 is MNHNY and CDR2 SVGAGI (reference sequence). V was clipped by 6 bases and J by 0 bases; unmatched bases: 7. The CDR3 sequence is 16 residues long. CDR3 loop: CASSHPGLAYQETQYF. The CDR3, as DNA: TGTGCCAGCAGCCACCCGGGACTAGCGTACCAAGAGACCCAGTACTTC.

The chain recombines TRBV12-3 or TRBV12-4 with TRBJ2-5, with a tentative D call TRBD1 (5 bases). V lost 3 bases and J lost 1, with 12 bases in between. The CDR3 sequence is 15 residues long. CDR3 nucleotides: TGTGCCAGCAGTTTTTTGGGGCACCCCCAAGAGACCCAGTACTTC. Its translation is CASSFLGHPQETQYF.

The CDR3 bases are TGTGCCAGCAGCACTCACAGGACTAGCACAGATACGCAGTATTTT. Its protein is CASSTHRTSTDTQYF. V gene TRBV3-1 combines with J gene TRBJ2-3, with D perhaps given as TRBD1 or TRBD2 (5 bases each). The V gene lost 5 bases and the J gene lost 0 bases, with 12 bases spanning the gap. CDR3 size: 15 residues. Germline V gives CDR1 LGHDT, CDR2 YNNKEL (reference sequence).

This clonotype was found a few times. The rearrangement links TRBV29-1 to TRBJ2-1, with a possible D match to TRBD1 (5 bases). The V end lost 8 bases, the J end lost 7 bases, and 12 bases lay between the germline ends. Germline CDR1 and CDR2: SQVTM and ANQGSEA. This CDR3 has 11 residues. In DNA, the CDR3 is TGCAGCACCCCGACAGAAAATGAGCAGTTCTTC. Translated: CSTPTENEQFF.

This rearrangement joins TRBV30 to TRBJ1-2, with D hard to call. Germline CDR1 is GTSNPN and CDR2 is SVGIG (reference sequence). The CDR3 runs 11 residues. V lost 0 bases, J lost 7 bases, and 6 bases lay in between. The CDR3 nucleotides are TGTGCCTGGAGTGTGGCATCTGGCTACACCTTC. Protein sequence: CAWSVASGYTF.

J is TRBJ2-1 and V is TRBV7-9; D gene ambiguous. The germline V gene has CDR1 SEHNR and CDR2 FQNEAQ (reference sequence). The CDR3 is made up of 15 amino acids. V lost 1 base and J 6 bases, leaving 13 bases between the germline ends. CDR3 sequence reads: CASSLGPASSNEQFF. CDR3 nucleotides: TGTGCCAGCAGCTTAGGGCCCGCCTCTTCCAATGAGCAGTTCTTC.

The chain carries TRBV2 and TRBJ1-2; tentative D call: TRBD1 (5 bases). V lost 3 bases and J lost 5, with 13 bases in between. The germline V gene encodes CDR1 SNHLY and CDR2 FYNNEI. This CDR3 has 14 amino acids. The CDR3 protein is CASSDGSGGYGYTF. The DNA of the CDR3 is TGTGCCAGCAGTGATGGCTCCGGGGGATATGGCTACACCTTC.

The chain employs TRBV29-1 and TRBJ1-2; D is perhaps TRBD1 (6 bases). V was clipped by 0 bases and J by 4 bases, with 15 bases between them. This CDR3 is 15 amino acids long. Germline loops: CDR1 SQVTM, CDR2 ANQGSEA. The CDR3 DNA is TGCAGCGTTGAAGATGGGGGCGCGGTAGTCTATGGCTACACCTTC. Protein product: CSVEDGGAVVYGYTF. Full variable domain (missing parts from reference TRBV29-1 and TRBJ1-2): SAVISQKPSRDICQRGTSLTIQCQVDSQVTMMFWYRQQPGQSLTLIATANQGSEATYESGFVIDKFPISRPNLTFSTLTVSNMSPEDSSIYLCSVEDGGAVVYGYTFGSGTRLTVV.

This clonotype has just a few counts. This chain joins TRBV12-3 or TRBV12-4 and TRBJ2-5; 14 bases line up with TRBD2. After removal of 1 base from V and 2 bases from J, the junction contained 6 bases not matched to a gene. CDR3 length: 18 residues. As DNA, the CDR3 is TGTGCCAGCAGTTTAGGGGGACTAGCGGGAGAGAAACAAGAGACCCAGTACTTC. It yields the protein CASSLGGLAGEKQETQYF.

As regards this clonotype: A much larger clone lies a single base off, so this may be a read error. The rearrangement joins TRBV7-8 to TRBJ2-5; D gene uncertain. Germline loops: CDR1 SGHVS, CDR2 FQNEAQ. CDR3 length equals 12 residues. CDR3 region: CASSSYQEIQYF. CDR3 DNA: TGTGCCAGCAGCTCGTACCAAGAGATCCAGTACTTC.

In its sample, this clonotype was seen once. The V and J genes are TRBV12-3 or TRBV12-4 and TRBJ1-1; maybe TRBD1 (5 bases). The CDR3 spans 12 residues. The germline V and J ends were trimmed by 1 base and 9 bases, with 9 bases remaining between them. The CDR3 reads CASSLEGRKAFF. In DNA form, the CDR3 reads TGTGCCAGCAGTTTAGAGGGGAGGAAAGCTTTCTTT.